This TCR beta chain is drawn from a study of blood T cell repertoires in COVID-19. Across the whole study: Collection of acute and convalescent COVID-19 samples took place in the United States, Italy and Spain. T cells, B-cell-depleted T cells, or PBMCs supplied cDNA or gDNA.

The J segment lost 5 bases and the V segment lost 4 bases, leaving 4 bases of the junction unmatched. The CDR3 spans 13 residues. Germline assignment: CDR1 KGHSH and CDR2 LQKENI. In the authors' methods: Cell counts per sample came from amplifying reference gene primers. TCRdb keeps only in-frame clones here, not all; method: immunoSEQ multiplex PCR. Clone size and V and J calls were adopted from that table, with D and trimming inferred from the DNA. The data hold approximately 130,000 clones, with around 78% observed a single time. The chain joins TRBV18 to TRBJ2-5; TRBD1 agrees at 7 bases. Specimen: peripheral blood. The sequence came from a human donor in a cohort sampled during active COVID-19. The CDR3 DNA is TGTGCCAGCTCACGACAGGGTAGGGAGACCCAGTACTTC. Protein: CASSRQGRETQYF.